The present entry profiles one T cell receptor (beta chain) with its context. Its antigen is undetermined. Germline V gene data show CDR1 as MDHEN and CDR2 as SYDVKM. V dropped 5 bases and J dropped 5; count of bases not matched to a gene: 6. This CDR3 has 16 residues. This record belongs to a study of post-analysis software for immune sequencing data. Across the study: Recorded subtypes: relapsing-remitting, secondary progressive, progressive-relapsing; some patients unannotated.

Tagging with unique molecular identifiers was a feature of the TCR beta cDNA libraries. Input of 1 to 10 million T cells yielded 450,000 to 550,000 cDNA molecules. A single record per CDR3 protein comes from TCRdb applying MiXCR to the PCR reads. The sample has some 450,000 distinct CDR3 sequences; around 40% are singletons. Study-wide points: Controls' normalized Chao1 diversity significantly exceeded that of multiple sclerosis patients. Roughly five TRBV segments were more frequent in patients than controls; TRBV5-6, TRBV5-1 and TRBV20-1 belonged to this group.

V gene TRBV28 combines with J gene TRBJ2-1; 13 nucleotides line up with TRBD2. This receptor was obtained from a girl aged 5-17 years with multiple sclerosis. Specimen: blood. The CDR3 nucleotides are TGTGCCAGCAGTGTGCCGGGACTAGCGGGAAACAATGAGCAGTTCTTC. This sequence encodes CASSVPGLAGNNEQFF.